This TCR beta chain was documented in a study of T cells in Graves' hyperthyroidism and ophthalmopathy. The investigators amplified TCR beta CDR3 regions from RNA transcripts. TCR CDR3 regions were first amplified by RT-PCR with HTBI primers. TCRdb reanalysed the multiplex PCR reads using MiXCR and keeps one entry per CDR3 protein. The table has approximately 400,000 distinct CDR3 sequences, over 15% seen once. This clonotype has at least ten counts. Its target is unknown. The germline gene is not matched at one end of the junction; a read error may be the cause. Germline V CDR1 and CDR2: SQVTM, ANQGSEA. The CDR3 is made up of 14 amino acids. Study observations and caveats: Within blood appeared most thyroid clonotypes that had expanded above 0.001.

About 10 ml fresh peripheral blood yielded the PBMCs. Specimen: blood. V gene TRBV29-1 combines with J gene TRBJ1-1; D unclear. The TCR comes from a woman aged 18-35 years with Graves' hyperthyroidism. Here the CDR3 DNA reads TGCGGCGTTGAAATCAGGCGACGGAACACTGAAGCTTTCTTT. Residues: CGVEIRRRNTEAFF. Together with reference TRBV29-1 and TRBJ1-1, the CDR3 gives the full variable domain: SAVISQKPSRDICQRGTSLTIQCQVDSQVTMMFWYRQQPGQSLTLIATANQGSEATYESGFVIDKFPISRPNLTFSTLTVSNMSPEDSSIYLCGVEIRRRNTEAFFGQGTRLTVV.